This T cell receptor (beta chain) is drawn from a study of T cells after yellow fever vaccination. TCRdb independently ran MiXCR on the 5' RACE reads; one entry per CDR3 protein. The repertoire consists of hundreds of thousands of distinct CDR3 sequences, with approximately 13% occurring once and the leading ten covering under 15%. The CDR3 covers 13 residues. Trimming removed 6 bases from V and 6 bases from J; junction bases left unmatched: 7. Germline CDR1 reads DFQATT; CDR2 reads SNEGSKA (reference sequence). This clonotype occurred many times. The sequences come from PBMCs, collected on the day of the yellow fever booster vaccination. The J gene is TRBJ2-1, the V gene TRBV20-1, with 8 bases fitting TRBD2. This receptor was identified in a man aged 30-40 years who received the YFV17D yellow fever vaccine. This CDR3 is CSAVSGTRNEQFF. The CDR3 region has the DNA TGCAGTGCCGTTAGCGGGACCCGCAATGAGCAGTTCTTC.